These 26 T cell receptor beta chains were all obtained from the same sample, sequenced in a study of beta chain features in type 1 diabetes. Reverse transcription of all isolated RNA meant that expressed TCRB transcripts were sequenced. Only in-frame clones appear in the TCRdb table, and some are missing; sequencing was by immunoSEQ multiplex PCR. The sample contains around 190,000 clones, approximately 13% of which appear only once. The sequencing input was central memory CD4+ T cells from blood. The receptors stem from a woman aged 18 to 35 in good health.

The chain combines TRBV30 with TRBJ1-4, with 9 bases that match TRBD1. The V gene end was trimmed by 4 bases and the J gene end by 7 bases; junction bases not matched to a gene: 7. The CDR3 length is 14 residues. Germline assignment: CDR1 GTSNPN and CDR2 SVGIG (reference sequence). The CDR3 region has the DNA TGTGCCTGGAACCCCGGGACAGGGTTTGAAAAACTGTTTTTT. Amino acids: CAWNPGTGFEKLFF.

This clone occurred a few times. The chain carries TRBV28 and TRBJ1-1, with TRBD1 as a possible D gene (5 bases). The CDR3 is 13 residues long. The V end was cut by 10 bases, the J end by 1 base, with 13 bases between. Germline-derived CDR1 and CDR2 are MDHEN and SYDVKM. CDR3 residues: CAIRSGGNTEAFF. CDR3 DNA: TGTGCCATCCGCTCGGGGGGGAACACTGAAGCTTTCTTT.

The CDR3 is CASSEGQGETDTQYF. Written as DNA, the CDR3 is TGCGCCAGCAGCGAAGGACAGGGCGAAACAGATACGCAGTATTTT. The V gene is TRBV5-1, the J gene TRBJ2-3; 8 bases fit TRBD1. Trimming removed 4 bases from V and 3 bases from J; junction bases left unmatched: 7. The CDR3 is 15 amino acids. CDR1 and CDR2 (germline): SGHRS, YFSETQ.

The rearrangement uses TRBV28 and TRBJ2-7; a possible D gene is TRBD1 (5 bases). The V end was cut by 1 base, the J end by 5 bases, with 15 bases between. The CDR3 has 15 residues. Per the germline V gene, CDR1 is MDHEN and CDR2 is SYDVKM. The DNA of the CDR3 is TGTGCCAGCAGTTTATTTCGACAGTCGGTCAACGAGCAGTACTTC. Protein product: CASSLFRQSVNEQYF.

The chain is built from TRBV6-5 and TRBJ2-2, with D maybe TRBD1 (5 bases). The CDR3 has 14 amino acids. Trimming stripped 8 bases from V and 3 bases from J, with 13 bases between. Germline CDR1 and CDR2: MNHEY and SVGAGI. CDR3 sequence reads: CASRYQQDTGELFF. The DNA of the CDR3 is TGTGCCAGCCGCTACCAACAGGACACCGGGGAGCTGTTTTTT.

This clone was observed a handful of times. Other DNA sequences in this sample translate to the same CDR3. This chain uses TRBV5-1 with TRBJ2-5; D uncertain. Trimming removed 0 bases at V and 3 bases at J, with 9 bases between. Germline lookup yields CDR1 SGHRS and CDR2 YFSETQ. This CDR3 is built from 14 residues. The CDR3 loop is CASSLVVAEETQYF. CDR3 nucleotide sequence: TGCGCCAGCAGCTTGGTGGTGGCAGAAGAGACCCAGTACTTC.

This clone has more than one count but fewer than ten. One end of the junction fails to match germline, which may point to a read error. The V call is TRBV27, the J call TRBJ2-2, with 8 bases matching TRBD1. This CDR3 comprises 17 residues. Germline CDR1 and CDR2: MNHEY and SMNVEV (reference sequence). The CDR3 loop is CASSSSGTGGNPGELFF. The CDR3 nucleotides read TGTGCCAGCAGTTCATCCGGGACAGGTGGGAACCCCGGGGAGCTGTTTTTT.

This chain joins TRBV29-1 and TRBJ1-2; D unclear. CDR3 length equals 12 residues. V was cut by 4 bases and J by 2 bases, with 8 bases left in between. Germline lookup yields CDR1 SQVTM and CDR2 ANQGSEA. The CDR3 loop reads CSVGSQNYGYTF. The CDR3 DNA follows: TGCAGCGTTGGAAGTCAGAACTATGGCTACACCTTC.

This clone was counted a few times. V usage is TRBV18 and J usage is TRBJ2-7; maybe TRBD1 (6 bases). The CDR3 totals 15 residues. Germline CDR1 is KGHSH and CDR2 is LQKENI. Trimming stripped 2 bases from V and 0 bases from J, with 11 bases between. CDR3 in amino acids: CASSPYRDNSYEQYF. CDR3 bases: TGTGCCAGCTCACCATACAGGGATAACTCCTACGAGCAGTACTTC.

This clone turned up a few times. V usage is TRBV11-3 and J usage is TRBJ2-7; 10 bases agree with TRBD2. This CDR3 has 17 amino acids. Germline CDR1 is SGHNT and CDR2 is YENEEA. After removal of 2 bases from V and 3 bases from J, the junction contained 10 bases not matched to a gene. The CDR3 reads CASSLSPSSGRVYEQYF. CDR3 in DNA: TGTGCCAGCAGCTTAAGTCCCTCCAGCGGGAGGGTCTACGAGCAGTACTTC.

This clone was detected only a few times. The chain links TRBV7-9 to TRBJ2-1; 8 bases are shared with TRBD2. In germline, CDR1 is SEHNR, CDR2 FQNEAQ (reference sequence). V lost 2 bases to trimming and J lost 15 bases; unmatched junction nucleotides: 6. This CDR3 region has 12 residues. CDR3 DNA: TGTGCCAGCAGCTTATATGAGCGGGAGTCGTTCTTC. Residues: CASSLYERESFF.

V is TRBV2 and J is TRBJ2-7; TRBD1 matches 7 bases. The CDR3 runs to 14 residues. The germline V gene has CDR1 SNHLY and CDR2 FYNNEI. V was clipped by 4 bases and J by 0 bases; unmatched bases: 3. The CDR3 is CASSVGQISYEQYF. CDR3 nucleotide sequence: TGTGCCAGCAGTGTGGGACAGATCTCCTACGAGCAGTACTTC.

In this sample, this clone turned up a few times. The chain joins TRBV30 to TRBJ1-1; 9 bases align to TRBD1. Germline V gene data show CDR1 as GTSNPN and CDR2 as SVGIG (reference sequence). V lost 8 bases to trimming and J lost 3 bases; unmatched junction nucleotides: 7. The CDR3 runs 13 residues. CDR3 region: CAAIQGAYTEAFF. The CDR3 nucleotides are TGTGCCGCCATACAGGGGGCATACACTGAAGCTTTCTTT.

This clone has more than one count but fewer than ten. The chain joins TRBV4-1 to TRBJ2-7, with 7 bases lining up with TRBD1. The CDR3 covers 14 residues. The V and J ends lost 0 bases and 6 bases, in that order; junction bases with no gene match: 5. Germline values: CDR1 MGHRA, CDR2 YSYEKL. This CDR3 is CASSQEPPGGEQYF. The CDR3 nucleotides are TGCGCCAGCAGCCAAGAACCCCCAGGGGGCGAGCAGTACTTC.

This clone was seen more than once but under ten times. The chain combines TRBV7-2 with TRBJ1-2; a weak D match, TRBD1 (6 bases). Germline V gene sequence: CDR1 SGHTA, CDR2 FQGNSA. The CDR3 covers 14 residues. Trimming cost V 5 bases and J 1 base, with 11 bases left between them. DNA for the CDR3: TGTGCCAGCAGCCCAGGGGCGGATAACTATGGCTACACCTTC. It yields the protein CASSPGADNYGYTF. Combining the CDR3 with reference TRBV7-2 and TRBJ1-2 gives the whole variable domain GAGVSQSPSNKVTEKGKDVELRCDPISGHTALYWYRQSLGQGLEFLIYFQGNSAPDKSGLPSDRFSAERTGGSVSTLTIQRTQQEDSAVYLCASSPGADNYGYTFGSGTRLTVV.

This clone was counted between two and nine times. This chain joins TRBV6-1 and TRBJ2-2, with 15 bases lining up with TRBD2. The CDR3 runs to 16 residues. Unmatched junction bases numbered 3, after V lost 3 bases and J lost 7 bases. From germline, CDR1 is MNHNS and CDR2 SASEGT. CDR3 protein: CASSEPGLAGGGELFF. CDR3 sequence (DNA): TGTGCCAGCAGTGAGCCGGGACTAGCGGGAGGCGGGGAGCTGTTTTTT.

This clone was seen a few times. The chain uses TRBV30 and TRBJ2-3, with D possibly being TRBD1 (5 bases). The germline V and J ends were trimmed by 2 bases and 0 bases, with 15 bases remaining between them. The CDR3 sequence is 16 residues long. The germline gives CDR1 GTSNPN, CDR2 SVGIG (reference sequence). This chain's CDR3 is CAWSWGGSASTDTQYF. In nucleotides, the CDR3 is TGTGCCTGGAGTTGGGGCGGCAGTGCTAGCACAGATACGCAGTATTTT.

This chain connects TRBV28 to TRBJ2-5; TRBD1 might be the D (6 bases). Trimming stripped 2 bases from V and 5 bases from J, with 12 bases between. CDR3 length equals 14 residues. Germline V gene sequence: CDR1 MDHEN, CDR2 SYDVKM. The CDR3 DNA reads as TGTGCCAGCAGTTTACATCGTAGGGGGGAGACCCAGTACTTC. Amino acid sequence: CASSLHRRGETQYF.

The chain joins TRBV6-1 to TRBJ2-1, with 9 bases aligning to TRBD1. With 6 bases clipped from V and 1 base from J, the junction kept 1 base outside the gene matches. The CDR3 extends over 14 amino acids. CDR1 MNHNS and CDR2 SASEGT come from the germline V gene. The CDR3, as DNA: TGTGCCAGCAGCGGACAGGGGTCCTACAATGAGCAGTTCTTC. Protein: CASSGQGSYNEQFF.

V and J are TRBV7-3 and TRBJ2-1; 13 nucleotides match TRBD2. Germline values: CDR1 SGHTA, CDR2 FQGTGA. Trimming at V came to 9 bases and at J to 5 bases, leaving 7 bases not matched to a gene. This CDR3 is built from 15 residues. The CDR3 sequence is CASEGGLAGNNEQFF. CDR3 nucleotide sequence: TGTGCCAGTGAAGGGGGACTAGCGGGGAACAATGAGCAGTTCTTC.

This chain joins TRBV28 and TRBJ2-5; tentative D call: TRBD2 (5 bases). The CDR3 contains 15 residues. V was cut by 6 bases and J by 1 base, with 15 bases left in between. Per germline, CDR1 MDHEN and CDR2 SYDVKM. Here the CDR3 DNA reads TGTGCCAGCAGCTCACCGGGCCGGGGCCAAGAGACCCAGTACTTC. Translation gives CASSSPGRGQETQYF.

V is TRBV6-6 and J is TRBJ2-1; D possibly corresponds to TRBD2 (6 bases). The CDR3 is made up of 15 amino acids. Trimming removed 5 bases from V and 3 bases from J, with 14 bases in between. CDR1 and CDR2 (germline): MNHNY, SVGAGI (reference sequence). This CDR3 is CASSPAGTVYNEQFF. CDR3 DNA sequence: TGTGCCAGCAGTCCCGCGGGGACCGTCTACAATGAGCAGTTCTTC.

This clone was observed a handful of times. The chain couples TRBV18 to TRBJ2-6; tentative D call: TRBD2 (5 bases). Deletions cut 0 bases from V and 3 bases from J, with 6 bases between. Germline loops: CDR1 KGHSH, CDR2 LQKENI. The CDR3 consists of 15 residues. CDR3 in amino acids: CASSPPRDGANVLTF. The DNA for the CDR3 is TGTGCCAGCTCACCACCGAGGGATGGGGCCAACGTCCTGACTTTC.

This clone was detected a few times. J is TRBJ1-2 and V is TRBV7-3; no clear D. Germline V CDR1 and CDR2: SGHTA, FQGTGA. The CDR3 loop spans 14 amino acids. Trimming removed 0 bases from V and 3 bases from J, with 8 bases in between. The CDR3 DNA sequence: TGTGCCAGCAGCTTAACGCAGGCAGACTATGGCTACACCTTC. Residues: CASSLTQADYGYTF.

This clone was counted only a few times. The chain joins TRBV7-2 to TRBJ2-3, with 8 nucleotides matching TRBD2. The CDR3 spans 19 residues. Germline-derived CDR1 and CDR2 are SGHTA and FQGNSA. J lost 4 bases, V lost 2 bases, and 17 bases had no gene match. The CDR3 bases are TGTGCCAGCAGCTTAACCCCCCCGGGAGGGATGGCGCGGTCAGATACGCAGTATTTT. Its translation: CASSLTPPGGMARSDTQYF. The variable domain in full, completed from reference TRBV7-2 and TRBJ2-3, reads GAGVSQSPSNKVTEKGKDVELRCDPISGHTALYWYRQSLGQGLEFLIYFQGNSAPDKSGLPSDRFSAERTGGSVSTLTIQRTQQEDSAVYLCASSLTPPGGMARSDTQYFGPGTRLTVL.

The chain combines TRBV11-2 with TRBJ1-1, with D possibly matching TRBD1 (5 bases). The CDR3 totals 13 residues. V lost 4 bases to trimming and J lost 4 bases, with 10 bases between them. Germline loops: CDR1 SGHAT, CDR2 FQNNGV. The CDR3 loop is CASSSGQATEAFF. The CDR3, as DNA: TGTGCCAGCAGCTCCGGACAAGCCACTGAAGCTTTCTTT.